This T cell receptor beta chain was identified in a study of CD8 T cells in Susac syndrome. For the study at large: Patients with Susac syndrome were therapy-naive, on corticosteroids, or on intravenous immunoglobulin alone at the time that blood was drawn.

V was shortened by 3 bases and J by 9 bases, with 15 bases between the two germline ends. The CDR3 has 14 amino acids. The germline V gene has CDR1 MGHDK and CDR2 SYGVNS. Reverse transcription of roughly 0.5 to 1 ug RNA was carried out with random hexamers. A single record per CDR3 protein comes from TCRdb applying MiXCR to the immunoSEQ multiplex PCR reads. The sample contains 95,000 to 150,000 distinct CDR3 sequences, around 96% of which appear only once. This rearrangement joins TRBV25-1 to TRBJ1-5; no definite D call. The source of this sequence is a human donor with Susac syndrome. Sequenced: CD8+ T cells from PBMCs. The CDR3 region is CASSEVEGPAPQHF. Written as DNA, the CDR3 is TGTGCCAGCAGTGAGGTGGAGGGTCCGGCGCCCCAGCATTTT.